The 19 T cell receptor beta chains presented below share a single source sample, sequenced in a study of blood T cell repertoires in COVID-19. TCRdb keeps only in-frame clones here, not all; method: immunoSEQ multiplex PCR. The repertoire holds 90,000 to 120,000 clones, with about 91% as singletons. The specimen sequenced was peripheral blood. These receptors came from a man in his fifties with active or convalescent COVID-19.

The chain has TRBV19 and TRBJ2-1; D gene unclear. The V gene's germline CDR1 is LNHDA and CDR2 SQIVND (reference sequence). Trimming took off 5 bases at V and 5 bases at J, with 16 bases between the two ends. The CDR3 totals 15 residues. The CDR3 reads CASSPIGPPNNEQFF. DNA for the CDR3: TGTGCCAGTAGTCCAATTGGGCCACCGAACAATGAGCAGTTCTTC.

V usage is TRBV2 and J usage is TRBJ1-1; D is possibly TRBD1 (5 bases). Germline V gene data show CDR1 as SNHLY and CDR2 as FYNNEI. The V gene lost 1 base and the J gene lost 0 bases, with 9 bases spanning the gap. There are 15 residues in the CDR3. This chain's CDR3 is CASSEVRTLNTEAFF. Here the CDR3 DNA reads TGTGCCAGCAGTGAAGTTAGGACACTGAACACTGAAGCTTTCTTT.

The chain combines TRBV7-6 with TRBJ2-2, with a possible D match to TRBD1 (5 bases). Per the germline V gene, CDR1 is SGHVS and CDR2 is FNYEAQ. The CDR3 has 16 residues. V was clipped by 2 bases and J by 1 base, with 11 bases between them. The CDR3 nucleotides read TGTGCCAGCAGCTTACGCAGGGTGAAGAACACCGGGGAGCTGTTTTTT. Its translation is CASSLRRVKNTGELFF.

This chain joins TRBV29-1 and TRBJ2-1; no firm D call. Trimming shortened V by 0 bases and J by 4 bases, and 7 bases separated the two germline ends. Germline V gene sequence: CDR1 SQVTM, CDR2 ANQGSEA. This CDR3 spans 13 amino acids. The CDR3 sequence is CSVEDRVYNEQFF. The CDR3 nucleotides are TGCAGCGTTGAAGATCGGGTTTACAATGAGCAGTTCTTC.

The chain couples TRBV28 to TRBJ2-3; perhaps TRBD2 as D (7 bases). Trimming took off 8 bases at V and 3 bases at J, with 18 bases between the two ends. CDR3 length equals 15 residues. Per germline, CDR1 MDHEN and CDR2 SYDVKM. The CDR3 here is CASQSGGAGTDTQYF. DNA of the CDR3: TGTGCCAGCCAATCGGGGGGCGCGGGTACAGATACGCAGTATTTT.

This clone was seen only a few times. J is TRBJ1-4 and V is TRBV5-5, with 7 bases aligning to TRBD1. Germline V gene lookup returns CDR1 SGHKS and CDR2 YYEKEE (reference sequence). The CDR3 has 15 residues. The ends lost 0 bases at V and 8 bases at J; junction bases unmatched: 7. The CDR3 spells CASSLEGTEVEKLFF. CDR3 coding DNA: TGTGCCAGCAGCTTGGAAGGGACAGAGGTAGAAAAACTGTTTTTT.

This chain joins TRBV19 and TRBJ2-1; 11 nucleotides match TRBD1. Germline V gene data show CDR1 as LNHDA and CDR2 as SQIVND (reference sequence). This CDR3 spans 16 amino acids. The V gene end was trimmed by 3 bases and the J gene end by 4 bases; junction bases not matched to a gene: 5. The CDR3 DNA follows: TGTGCCAGTAGTATCGGCGGGACAGGGGGTTACAATGAGCAGTTCTTC. It codes for CASSIGGTGGYNEQFF.

V and J are TRBV12-3 or TRBV12-4 and TRBJ2-5; D ambiguous. V gave up 9 bases and J gave up 4 bases, with 12 bases separating them. This CDR3 has 12 residues. The CDR3 DNA sequence: TGTGCCAGTCGACAAGCCGGAGAGACCCAGTACTTC. It yields the protein CASRQAGETQYF.

The CDR3 loop is CASSPVETQYF. CDR3 DNA sequence: TGTGCCAGCAGCCCAGTGGAGACCCAGTACTTC. The chain carries TRBV5-8 and TRBJ2-5; no clear D. CDR1 is SGHTS and CDR2 is YDEGEE in the germline V gene. CDR3 length: 11 residues. The V end was cut by 4 bases, the J end by 5 bases, with 6 bases between.

This clone has only a few counts. The rearrangement joins TRBV29-1 to TRBJ2-3; TRBD2 aligns across 15 bases. CDR3 size: 15 residues. CDR1 SQVTM and CDR2 ANQGSEA come from the germline V gene. V lost 3 bases and J lost 5; bases outside the gene matches: 3. The DNA of the CDR3 is TGCAGCGTTGACGGGGGACTAGCGGGAGGAGATACGCAGTATTTT. Amino acids: CSVDGGLAGGDTQYF.

Only one count was recorded for this clone. The V and J genes are TRBV19 and TRBJ2-4, with TRBD1 as a possible D gene (6 bases). Germline CDR1 LNHDA, CDR2 SQIVND (reference sequence). The CDR3 covers 16 residues. With 4 bases removed from V and 1 base from J, the gap between germline ends came to 14 bases. The CDR3 bases are TGTGCCAGTAGTAGCAGAGGCCAGGGGGCCAAAAACATTCAGTACTTC. The encoded protein is CASSSRGQGAKNIQYF.

J is TRBJ2-1 and V is TRBV6-2 or TRBV6-3, with a weak D call TRBD1 (5 bases). This CDR3 region has 13 residues. The germline gives CDR1 MNHEY, CDR2 SVGEGT. Between the trimmed V and J ends, which lost 5 bases and 5 bases, there was a span of 10 bases. Here the CDR3 reads CASSRQTNNEQFF. CDR3 sequence (DNA): TGTGCCAGCAGTAGACAGACGAACAATGAGCAGTTCTTC.

This chain connects TRBV11-1 to TRBJ2-1, with D unclear. This CDR3 is built from 13 residues. The germline V and J ends were trimmed by 4 bases and 2 bases, with 6 bases remaining between them. The germline CDR1 and CDR2 sequences are SGHAT and FQDESV (reference sequence). CDR3 DNA: TGTGCCAGCAGCTACAAGACCTACAATGAGCAGTTCTTC. It yields the protein CASSYKTYNEQFF.

The chain is built from TRBV5-8 and TRBJ2-7; D call uncertain. The germline CDR1 and CDR2 sequences are SGHTS and YDEGEE. The CDR3 extends over 12 amino acids. Trimming shortened V by 3 bases and J by 6 bases, and 10 bases separated the two germline ends. The CDR3 sequence is CASSSFGGEQYF. The CDR3 DNA reads as TGTGCCAGCAGCTCTTTCGGCGGCGAGCAGTACTTC.

V usage is TRBV5-6 and J usage is TRBJ2-1; TRBD2 is a possible D gene (5 bases). CDR3 size: 18 residues. CDR1 and CDR2 (germline): SGHDT, YYEEEE. Trimming took off 0 bases at V and 6 bases at J, with 22 bases between the two ends. The CDR3 region is CASSLERFGGYTVNEQFF. CDR3 DNA sequence: TGTGCCAGCAGCTTGGAGCGCTTCGGCGGGTACACCGTCAATGAGCAGTTCTTC. The full variable domain, in which reference TRBV5-6 and TRBJ2-1 provide the parts outside the CDR3, is DAGVTQSPTHLIKTRGQQVTLRCSPKSGHDTVSWYQQALGQGPQFIFQYYEEEERQRGNFPDRFSGHQFPNYSSELNVNALLLGDSALYLCASSLERFGGYTVNEQFFGPGTRLTVL.

To note about this clone: The junction and the germline gene differ at one end; a read error may be behind it. The genes are TRBV7-9 and TRBJ2-7; D unclear. Germline V gene data show CDR1 as SEHNR and CDR2 as FQNEAQ (reference sequence). The CDR3 is 12 residues long. The DNA of the CDR3 is TGTGCCAGCAGCGCTCTACCCGGGTCTTTTCGCTTC. This codes for CASSALPGSFRF.

This chain connects TRBV12-3 or TRBV12-4 to TRBJ2-7; 9 bases match TRBD2. This CDR3 is 13 amino acids long. J lost 4 bases, V lost 8 bases, and 6 bases had no gene match. The CDR3 bases are TGTGCCAGCTCCAGCGGGAGGAGGTACGAGCAGTACTTC. Its protein product is CASSSGRRYEQYF.

The V and J genes are TRBV9 and TRBJ2-7; the D gene is possibly TRBD1 (6 bases). Trimming removed 2 bases from V and 0 bases from J, with 15 bases in between. Germline values: CDR1 SGDLS, CDR2 YYNGEE. This CDR3 contains 16 residues. CDR3 region: CASSVNRQATSYEQYF. The CDR3 region has the DNA TGTGCCAGCAGCGTGAATCGACAGGCAACCTCCTACGAGCAGTACTTC.

V gene TRBV12-3 or TRBV12-4 combines with J gene TRBJ1-1, with TRBD1 identical over 7 bases. J lost 5 bases, V lost 5 bases, and 2 bases had no gene match. This CDR3 has 12 amino acids. The CDR3 loop reads CASSIQGTEAFF. In DNA, the CDR3 is TGTGCCAGCAGTATACAGGGGACTGAAGCTTTCTTT.